This T cell receptor beta chain stems from a study of T cell responses to AZD1222 COVID-19 vaccine. General study results and limits: Spike-specific TCR breadth and depth grew following two AZD1222 doses.

Method: immunoSEQ multiplex PCR; TCRdb's copy keeps in-frame clones and lacks some. The sample lists tens of thousands of clones; under 90% were seen once. This clone was detected only once. Its antigen is not known. V lost 1 base and J lost 6, with 7 bases in between. This CDR3 has 12 amino acids. Per the germline V gene, CDR1 is MDHEN and CDR2 is SYDVKM. The chain couples TRBV28 to TRBJ2-7, with D perhaps being TRBD1 or TRBD2 (5 bases each). Sample: peripheral blood, taken 28 days after the second AZD1222 dose. This TCR came from an adult who received the AZD1222 COVID-19 vaccine. The CDR3 nucleotides are TGTGCCAGCAGTTTATTGGGGGTCGAGCAGTACTTC. It is translated as CASSLLGVEQYF. The full variable domain, rest sourced from reference TRBV28 and TRBJ2-7, is DVKVTQSSRYLVKRTGEKVFLECVQDMDHENMFWYRQDPGLGLRLIYFSYDVKMKEKGDIPEGYSVSREKKERFSLILESASTNQTSMYLCASSLLGVEQYFGPGTRLTVT.